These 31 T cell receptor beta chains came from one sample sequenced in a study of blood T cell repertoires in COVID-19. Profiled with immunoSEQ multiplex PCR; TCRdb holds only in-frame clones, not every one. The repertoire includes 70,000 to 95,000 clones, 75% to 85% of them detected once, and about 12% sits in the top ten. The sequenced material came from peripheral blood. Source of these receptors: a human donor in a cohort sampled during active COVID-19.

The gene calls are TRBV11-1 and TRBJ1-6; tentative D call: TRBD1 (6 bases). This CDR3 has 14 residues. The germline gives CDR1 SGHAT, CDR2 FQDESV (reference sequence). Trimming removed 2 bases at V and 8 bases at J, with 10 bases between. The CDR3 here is CASSLRAGDSPLHF. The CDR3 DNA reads TGTGCCAGCAGCTTACGGGCAGGGGATTCACCCCTCCACTTT.

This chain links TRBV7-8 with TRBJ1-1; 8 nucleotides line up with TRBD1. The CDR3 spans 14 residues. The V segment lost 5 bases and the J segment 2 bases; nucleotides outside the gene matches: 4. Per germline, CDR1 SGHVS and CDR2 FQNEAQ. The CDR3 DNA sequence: TGTGCCAGCAGCGCCGACAGGGGAAACACTGAAGCTTTCTTT. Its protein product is CASSADRGNTEAFF.

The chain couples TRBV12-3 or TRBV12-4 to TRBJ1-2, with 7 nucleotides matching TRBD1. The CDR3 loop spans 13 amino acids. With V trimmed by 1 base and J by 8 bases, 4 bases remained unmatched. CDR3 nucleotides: TGTGCCAGCAGTTTAGAGGGGGCGCAGGGCTACACCTTC. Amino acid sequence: CASSLEGAQGYTF.

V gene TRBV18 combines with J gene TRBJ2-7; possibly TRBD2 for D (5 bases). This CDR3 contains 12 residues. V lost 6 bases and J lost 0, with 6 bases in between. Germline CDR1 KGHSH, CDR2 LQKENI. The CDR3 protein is CASSRVSYEQYF. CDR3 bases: TGTGCCAGCTCGAGGGTCTCCTACGAGCAGTACTTC. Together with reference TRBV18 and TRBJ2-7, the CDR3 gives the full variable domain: NAGVMQNPRHLVRRRGQEARLRCSPMKGHSHVYWYRQLPEEGLKFMVYLQKENIIDESGMPKERFSAEFPKEGPSILRIQQVVRGDSAAYFCASSRVSYEQYFGPGTRLTVT.

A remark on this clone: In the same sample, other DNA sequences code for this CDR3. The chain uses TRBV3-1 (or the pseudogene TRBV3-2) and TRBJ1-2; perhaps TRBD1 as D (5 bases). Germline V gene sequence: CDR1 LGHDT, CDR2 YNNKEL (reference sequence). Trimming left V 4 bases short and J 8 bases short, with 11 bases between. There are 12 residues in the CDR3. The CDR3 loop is CASSLYRGGYTF. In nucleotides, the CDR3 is TGTGCCAGCAGCCTCTACCGGGGGGGCTACACCTTC.

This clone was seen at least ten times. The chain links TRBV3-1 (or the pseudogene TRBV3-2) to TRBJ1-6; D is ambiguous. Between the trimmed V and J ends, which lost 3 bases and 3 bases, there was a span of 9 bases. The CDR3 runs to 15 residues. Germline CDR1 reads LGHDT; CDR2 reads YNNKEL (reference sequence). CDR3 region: CASSQYSLYNSPLHF. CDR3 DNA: TGTGCCAGCAGCCAGTACAGCCTCTATAATTCACCCCTCCACTTT.

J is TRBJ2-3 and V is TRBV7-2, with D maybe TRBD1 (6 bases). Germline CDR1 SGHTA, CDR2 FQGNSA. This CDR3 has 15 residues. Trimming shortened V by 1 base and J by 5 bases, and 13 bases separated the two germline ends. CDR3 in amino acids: CASSLGPGAGDTQYF. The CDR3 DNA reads TGTGCCAGCAGCTTAGGTCCAGGGGCGGGAGATACGCAGTATTTT.

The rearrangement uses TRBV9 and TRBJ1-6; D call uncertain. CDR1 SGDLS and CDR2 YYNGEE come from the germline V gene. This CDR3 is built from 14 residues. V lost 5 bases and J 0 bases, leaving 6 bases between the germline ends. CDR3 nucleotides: TGTGCCAGCAGGGGGAGCTCCTATAATTCACCCCTCCACTTT. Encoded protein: CASRGSSYNSPLHF.

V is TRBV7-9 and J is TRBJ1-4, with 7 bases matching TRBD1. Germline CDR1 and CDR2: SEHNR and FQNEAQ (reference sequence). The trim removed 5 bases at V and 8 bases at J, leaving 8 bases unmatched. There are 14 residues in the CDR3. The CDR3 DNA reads TGTGCCAGCAGCCGGTCCTCAGGGGGGGAAAAACTGTTTTTT. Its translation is CASSRSSGGEKLFF. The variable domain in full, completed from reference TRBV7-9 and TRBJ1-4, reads DTGVSQNPRHKITKRGQNVTFRCDPISEHNRLYWYRQTLGQGPEFLTYFQNEAQLEKSRLLSDRFSAERPKGSFSTLEIQRTEQGDSAMYLCASSRSSGGEKLFFGSGTQLSVL.

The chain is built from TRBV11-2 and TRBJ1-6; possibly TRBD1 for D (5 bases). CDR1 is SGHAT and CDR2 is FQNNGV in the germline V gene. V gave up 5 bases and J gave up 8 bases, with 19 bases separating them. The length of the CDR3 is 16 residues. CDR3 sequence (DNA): TGTGCCAGCAGCCCATGGACCTCTCAGGGCGATTCACCCCTCCACTTT. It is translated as CASSPWTSQGDSPLHF.

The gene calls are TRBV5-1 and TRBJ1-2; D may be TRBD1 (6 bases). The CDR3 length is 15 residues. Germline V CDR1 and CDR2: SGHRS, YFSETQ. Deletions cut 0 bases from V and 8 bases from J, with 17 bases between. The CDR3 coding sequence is TGCGCCAGCAGCTTGGTACAGGGACCCAAGAAAGGCTACACCTTC. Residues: CASSLVQGPKKGYTF.

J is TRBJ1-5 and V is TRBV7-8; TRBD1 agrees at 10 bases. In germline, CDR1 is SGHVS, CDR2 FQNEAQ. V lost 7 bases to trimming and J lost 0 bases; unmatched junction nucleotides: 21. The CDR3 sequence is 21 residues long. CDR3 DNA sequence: TGTGCCAGCACCCCCAGGACTTTTCGGGGACAGGGGACTTATAGCAATCAGCCCCAGCATTTT. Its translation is CASTPRTFRGQGTYSNQPQHF.

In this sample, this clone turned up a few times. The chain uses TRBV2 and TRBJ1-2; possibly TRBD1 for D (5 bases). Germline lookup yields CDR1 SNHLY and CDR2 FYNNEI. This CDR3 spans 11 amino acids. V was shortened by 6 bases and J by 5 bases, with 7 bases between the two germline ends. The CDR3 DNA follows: TGTGCCAGCAGGGGGCCTTATGGCTACACCTTC. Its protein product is CASRGPYGYTF.

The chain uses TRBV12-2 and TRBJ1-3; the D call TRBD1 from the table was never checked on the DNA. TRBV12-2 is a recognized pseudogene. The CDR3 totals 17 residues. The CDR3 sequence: CASRSPTRQGIGNTIYF. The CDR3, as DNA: TGTGCAAGTCGCTCCCCTACCCGACAGGGGATAGGAAACACCATATATTTT.

The CDR3 sequence is CASNSGFGRETQYF. The CDR3 region has the DNA TGCGCCAGTAACAGCGGATTCGGAAGGGAGACCCAGTACTTC. The chain has TRBV5-1 and TRBJ2-5, with D possibly TRBD2 on 5 matching bases. The germline V and J ends were trimmed by 8 bases and 5 bases, with 19 bases remaining between them. In germline, CDR1 is SGHRS, CDR2 YFSETQ. CDR3 size: 14 residues.

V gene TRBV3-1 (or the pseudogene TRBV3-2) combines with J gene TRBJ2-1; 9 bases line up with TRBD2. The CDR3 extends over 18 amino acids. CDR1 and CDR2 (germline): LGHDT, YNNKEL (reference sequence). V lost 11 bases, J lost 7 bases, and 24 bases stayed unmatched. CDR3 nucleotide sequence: TGTGCCCCAGACCTCCGCGGGAGGGCCCCGACGGGACGGAATGAGCAGTTCTTC. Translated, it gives CAPDLRGRAPTGRNEQFF.

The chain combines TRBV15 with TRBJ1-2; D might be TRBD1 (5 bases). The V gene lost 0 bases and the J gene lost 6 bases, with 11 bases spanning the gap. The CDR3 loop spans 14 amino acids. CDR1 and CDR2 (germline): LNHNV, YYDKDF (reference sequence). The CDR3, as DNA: TGTGCCACCAGCAGAGATCTGGGGGGAGATGGCTACACCTTC. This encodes CATSRDLGGDGYTF.

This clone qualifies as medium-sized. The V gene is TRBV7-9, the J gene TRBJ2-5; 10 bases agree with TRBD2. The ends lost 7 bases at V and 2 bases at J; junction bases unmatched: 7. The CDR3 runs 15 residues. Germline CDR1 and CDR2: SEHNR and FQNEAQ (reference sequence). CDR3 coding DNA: TGTGCCAGCACTCAAGCGGGGGGGCTTCAAGAGACCCAGTACTTC. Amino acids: CASTQAGGLQETQYF.

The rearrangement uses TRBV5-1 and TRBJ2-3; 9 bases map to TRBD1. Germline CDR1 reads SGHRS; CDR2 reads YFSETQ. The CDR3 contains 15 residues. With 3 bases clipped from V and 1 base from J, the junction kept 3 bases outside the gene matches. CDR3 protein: CASSWTGDGTDTQYF. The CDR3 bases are TGCGCCAGCAGCTGGACAGGGGACGGCACAGATACGCAGTATTTT.

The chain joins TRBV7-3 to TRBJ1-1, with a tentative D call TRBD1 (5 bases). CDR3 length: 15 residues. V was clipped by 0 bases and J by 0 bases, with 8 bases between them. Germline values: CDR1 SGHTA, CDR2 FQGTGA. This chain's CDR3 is CASSLTGALNTEAFF. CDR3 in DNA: TGTGCCAGCAGCTTAACAGGGGCCCTGAACACTGAAGCTTTCTTT.

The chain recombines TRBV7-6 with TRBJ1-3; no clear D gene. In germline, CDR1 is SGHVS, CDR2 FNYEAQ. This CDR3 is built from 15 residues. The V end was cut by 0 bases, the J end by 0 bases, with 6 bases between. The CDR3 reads CASSLATISGNTIYF. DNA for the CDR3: TGTGCCAGCAGCTTAGCGACTATCTCTGGAAACACCATATATTTT. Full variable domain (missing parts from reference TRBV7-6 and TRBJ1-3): GAGVSQSPRYKVTKRGQDVALRCDPISGHVSLYWYRQALGQGPEFLTYFNYEAQQDKSGLPNDRFSAERPEGSISTLTIQRTEQRDSAMYRCASSLATISGNTIYFGEGSWLTVV.

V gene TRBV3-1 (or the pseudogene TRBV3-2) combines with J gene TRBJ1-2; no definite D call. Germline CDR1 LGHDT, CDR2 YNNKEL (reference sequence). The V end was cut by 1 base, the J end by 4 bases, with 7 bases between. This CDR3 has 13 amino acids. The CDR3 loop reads CASSQVSAYGYTF. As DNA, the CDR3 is TGTGCCAGCAGCCAAGTCAGCGCCTATGGCTACACCTTC.

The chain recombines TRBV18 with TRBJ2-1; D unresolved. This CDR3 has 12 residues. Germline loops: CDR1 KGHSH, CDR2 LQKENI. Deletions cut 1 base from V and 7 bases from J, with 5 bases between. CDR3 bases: TGTGCCAGCTCACCACGGCGGAATGAGCAGTTCTTC. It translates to CASSPRRNEQFF.

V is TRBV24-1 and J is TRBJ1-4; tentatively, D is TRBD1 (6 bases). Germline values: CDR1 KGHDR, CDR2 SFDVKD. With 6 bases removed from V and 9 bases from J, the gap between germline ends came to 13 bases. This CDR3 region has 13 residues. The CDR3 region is CATSRQGWKKLFF. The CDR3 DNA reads TGTGCCACCAGTCGGCAGGGGTGGAAAAAACTGTTTTTT.

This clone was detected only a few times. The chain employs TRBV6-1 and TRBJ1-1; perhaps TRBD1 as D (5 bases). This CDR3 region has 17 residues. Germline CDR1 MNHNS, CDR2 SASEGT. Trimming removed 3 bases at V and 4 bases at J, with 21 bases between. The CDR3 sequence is CASSDREGRIGGTEAFF. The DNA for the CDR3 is TGTGCCAGCAGTGACAGGGAAGGGAGGATAGGTGGCACTGAAGCTTTCTTT.

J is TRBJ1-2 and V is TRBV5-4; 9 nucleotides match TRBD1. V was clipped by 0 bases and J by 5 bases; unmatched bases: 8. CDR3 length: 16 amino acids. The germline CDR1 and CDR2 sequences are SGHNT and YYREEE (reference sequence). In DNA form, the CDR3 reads TGTGCCAGCAGCTTGGCCGGGGGACAGGGAGGGTATGGCTACACCTTC. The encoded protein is CASSLAGGQGGYGYTF.

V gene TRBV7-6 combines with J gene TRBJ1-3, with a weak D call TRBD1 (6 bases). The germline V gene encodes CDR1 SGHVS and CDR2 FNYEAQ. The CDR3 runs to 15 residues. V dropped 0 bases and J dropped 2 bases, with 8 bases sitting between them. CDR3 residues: CASSLAGAAGNTIYF. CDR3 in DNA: TGTGCCAGCAGCTTAGCGGGGGCGGCTGGAAACACCATATATTTT.

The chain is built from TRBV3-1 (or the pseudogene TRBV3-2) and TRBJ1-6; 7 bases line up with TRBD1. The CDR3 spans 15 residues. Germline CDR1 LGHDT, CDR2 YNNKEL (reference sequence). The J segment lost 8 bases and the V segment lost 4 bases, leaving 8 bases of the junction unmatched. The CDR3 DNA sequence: TGTGCCAGCAGCCCGATCGGACAGGTTCATTCACCCCTCCACTTT. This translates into CASSPIGQVHSPLHF.

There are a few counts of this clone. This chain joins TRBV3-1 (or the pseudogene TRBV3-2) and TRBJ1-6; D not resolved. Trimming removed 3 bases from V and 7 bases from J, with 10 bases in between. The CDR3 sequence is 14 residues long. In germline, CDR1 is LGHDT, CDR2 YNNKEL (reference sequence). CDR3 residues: CASSHQRWNSPLHF. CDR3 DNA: TGTGCCAGCAGCCACCAGAGGTGGAATTCACCCCTCCACTTT.

The CDR3 protein is CASRSIPGQLGQEKLFF. CDR3 coding DNA: TGTGCCAGCAGGTCTATACCGGGACAGTTGGGACAGGAAAAACTGTTTTTT. The chain links TRBV11-2 to TRBJ1-4; TRBD1 aligns across 7 bases. Looked up from germline, CDR1 is SGHAT and CDR2 is FQNNGV. This CDR3 is built from 17 residues. J gave up 8 bases and V 6 bases, and 18 bases lay outside the gene matches.

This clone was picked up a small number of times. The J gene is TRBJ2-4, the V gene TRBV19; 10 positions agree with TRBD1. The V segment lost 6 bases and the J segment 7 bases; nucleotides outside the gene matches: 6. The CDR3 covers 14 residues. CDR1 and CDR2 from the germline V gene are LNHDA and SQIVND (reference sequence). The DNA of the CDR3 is TGTGCCAGTAGGGATGGACAGGGGGGGAACATTCAGTACTTC. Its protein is CASRDGQGGNIQYF.